Listed here are 15 T cell receptor beta chains from one sample, sequenced in a study of blood T cell repertoires in COVID-19. Assay used: immunoSEQ multiplex PCR; TCRdb lists only in-frame clones, some missing. The sample yields under 150,000 clones, roughly 90% seen once. The sequencing sample was made of peripheral blood. The receptors here all came from a man aged 45-60 years with acute or convalescent COVID-19.

The table lists this clone with a count of one. The rearrangement links TRBV11-2 to TRBJ2-7, with 8 bases identical to TRBD2. Trimming removed 1 base from V and 4 bases from J; junction bases left unmatched: 3. Looked up from germline, CDR1 is SGHAT and CDR2 is FQNNGV. This CDR3 is built from 14 residues. The CDR3 reads CASSLAGRAYEQYF. The CDR3 DNA follows: TGTGCCAGCAGCTTAGCCGGGAGGGCTTACGAGCAGTACTTC.

CDR3 bases: TGTGCCAGCAGCCCTACGAGTTCCATTCAGTACTTC. It translates to CASSPTSSIQYF. The genes are TRBV11-2 and TRBJ2-4; D not certain. This CDR3 comprises 12 residues. The V gene lost 5 bases and the J gene lost 9 bases, with 11 bases spanning the gap. CDR1 is SGHAT and CDR2 is FQNNGV in the germline V gene.

The chain is built from TRBV30 and TRBJ1-2, with D possibly being TRBD1 (6 bases). Trimming took off 2 bases at V and 4 bases at J, with 17 bases between the two ends. The CDR3 has 15 residues. CDR1 GTSNPN and CDR2 SVGIG come from the germline V gene (reference sequence). As DNA, the CDR3 is TGTGCCTGGAGTCCCCGGACTAGGGGGTTCTATGGCTACACCTTC. Translated: CAWSPRTRGFYGYTF.

The CDR3 DNA follows: TGCAGTGCTCCGGACAGGGGGAACGCTTTCTTT. Protein: CSAPDRGNAFF. V gene TRBV20-1 combines with J gene TRBJ1-1; 10 nucleotides align to TRBD1. Germline values: CDR1 DFQATT, CDR2 SNEGSKA (reference sequence). V lost 5 bases and J lost 11; bases outside the gene matches: 5. CDR3 length: 11 residues.

The chain employs TRBV9 and TRBJ2-6; D is perhaps TRBD1 (6 bases). The CDR3 has 16 residues. V was pared by 8 bases and J by 1 base, with 16 bases between. The germline gives CDR1 SGDLS, CDR2 YYNGEE. The CDR3 sequence is CASRKSGESGANVLTF. CDR3 sequence (DNA): TGTGCCAGTCGGAAATCAGGGGAATCTGGGGCCAACGTCCTGACTTTC.

This chain uses TRBV28 with TRBJ1-5; D possibly corresponds to TRBD1 (5 bases). The V end was cut by 2 bases, the J end by 11 bases, with 13 bases between. From germline, CDR1 is MDHEN and CDR2 SYDVKM. The CDR3 spans 13 residues. CDR3 coding DNA: TGTGCCAGCAGTTTAGGAGGGGTCGGGACCCAGCATTTT. It translates to CASSLGGVGTQHF.

The chain has TRBV6-5 and TRBJ1-6, with 7 bases lining up with TRBD1. The CDR3 sequence is 16 residues long. V shed 2 bases and J 7 bases; nucleotides not matched to a gene: 8. The germline V gene has CDR1 MNHEY and CDR2 SVGAGI. CDR3 sequence (DNA): TGTGCCAGCAGTTACAGGGGGACAGAAGTAAATTCACCCCTCCACTTT. Translation: CASSYRGTEVNSPLHF.

V and J are TRBV24-1 and TRBJ2-1, with 11 nucleotides matching TRBD2. CDR3 length equals 19 residues. After removal of 4 bases from V and 0 bases from J, the junction contained 10 bases not matched to a gene. Germline V gene lookup returns CDR1 KGHDR and CDR2 SFDVKD. The CDR3 is CATSEARLAGNPSYNEQFF. In DNA form, the CDR3 reads TGTGCCACCAGTGAGGCCCGACTAGCGGGAAATCCCTCCTACAATGAGCAGTTCTTC.

The gene calls are TRBV18 and TRBJ2-1, with D perhaps TRBD1 (6 bases). V was shortened by 4 bases and J by 12 bases, with 16 bases between the two germline ends. The CDR3 sequence is 13 residues long. Per the germline V gene, CDR1 is KGHSH and CDR2 is LQKENI. The CDR3 bases are TGTGCCAGCTCACGAACAGGGAGTAGCGTGCAGTTCTTC. Translating gives CASSRTGSSVQFF.

The chain carries TRBV24-1 and TRBJ2-2; D call uncertain. The CDR3 runs to 14 residues. Germline assignment: CDR1 KGHDR and CDR2 SFDVKD. The V gene lost 5 bases and the J gene lost 1 base, with 7 bases spanning the gap. CDR3 sequence: CATSGWQNTGELFF. CDR3 in DNA: TGTGCCACCAGTGGGTGGCAGAACACCGGGGAGCTGTTTTTT.

V and J are TRBV6-2 or TRBV6-3 and TRBJ2-1; 7 bases agree with TRBD2. V lost 0 bases to trimming and J lost 6 bases; unmatched junction nucleotides: 8. The CDR3 has 16 residues. Germline V lookup: CDR1 MNHEY, CDR2 SVGEGT. CDR3: CASSYSRGSLGNEQFF. The DNA for the CDR3 is TGTGCCAGCAGTTACTCGCGGGGGAGTCTGGGCAATGAGCAGTTCTTC.

The rearrangement uses TRBV7-9 and TRBJ1-1; tentatively, D is TRBD1 (5 bases). V lost 1 base, J lost 1 base, and 10 bases lay in between. CDR1 and CDR2 (germline): SEHNR, FQNEAQ (reference sequence). The CDR3 is 15 amino acids. CDR3 region: CASSLGRQRNTEAFF. CDR3 nucleotides: TGTGCCAGCAGCTTAGGAAGACAGCGGAACACTGAAGCTTTCTTT.

The gene calls are TRBV30 and TRBJ2-2; D is possibly TRBD1 (5 bases). The germline CDR1 and CDR2 sequences are GTSNPN and SVGIG (reference sequence). The CDR3 totals 11 residues. The V and J ends lost 8 bases and 5 bases respectively, with 9 bases between them. CDR3 loop: CAGKGTGELFF. The DNA of the CDR3 is TGTGCCGGGAAGGGGACCGGGGAGCTGTTTTTT.

The chain joins TRBV6-5 to TRBJ1-5, with TRBD1 as a possible D gene (6 bases). The CDR3 covers 15 residues. V dropped 7 bases and J dropped 0 bases, with 13 bases sitting between them. Germline CDR1 and CDR2: MNHEY and SVGAGI. The CDR3 nucleotides are TGTGCCAGCACCCCCAGGGGTGATAGCAATCAGCCCCAGCATTTT. It codes for CASTPRGDSNQPQHF.

The rearrangement uses TRBV12-3 or TRBV12-4 and TRBJ1-2; D might be TRBD1 (5 bases). The CDR3 covers 10 residues. The germline V and J ends were trimmed by 6 bases and 14 bases, with 13 bases remaining between them. The CDR3 DNA follows: TGTGCCAGCAGCGATTCAGGGCTTACCTTC. Translated: CASSDSGLTF.